These 23 T cell receptor beta chains were sequenced from one sample in a study of T-cell memory formation after mild COVID-19. TCRdb fed the 5' RACE reads into MiXCR, producing one record per CDR3 protein. The profile covers roughly 110,000 distinct CDR3 sequences, with approximately 15% appearing a single time and around two fifths taken by the ten largest. The source material was PBMCs or a T cell subset sorted from them (not recorded which). All receptors come from a man between 18 and 29 years old who had mild COVID-19 (a few samples of this study predate the infection). Cell type and time point are not known.

V is TRBV4-1 and J is TRBJ2-5; unclear D gene. CDR1 and CDR2 from the germline V gene are MGHRA and YSYEKL. The V and J ends lost 1 base and 5 bases respectively, with 8 bases between them. This CDR3 contains 13 residues. The CDR3 sequence is CASSQGPGETQYF. The CDR3 bases are TGCGCCAGCAGCCAAGGACCGGGTGAGACCCAGTACTTC.

The table lists this clonotype with a few counts. The gene calls are TRBV7-9 and TRBJ1-5; the D gene is possibly TRBD1 (5 bases). Germline loops: CDR1 SEHNR, CDR2 FQNEAQ (reference sequence). V was shortened by 5 bases and J by 6 bases, with 11 bases between the two germline ends. The length of the CDR3 is 13 residues. CDR3 bases: TGTGCCAGCAGCGTATCGGGGGGTCAGCCCCAGCATTTT. It yields the protein CASSVSGGQPQHF. Together with reference TRBV7-9 and TRBJ1-5, the CDR3 gives the full variable domain: DTGVSQNPRHKITKRGQNVTFRCDPISEHNRLYWYRQTLGQGPEFLTYFQNEAQLEKSRLLSDRFSAERPKGSFSTLEIQRTEQGDSAMYLCASSVSGGQPQHFGDGTRLSIL.

The J gene is TRBJ1-6, the V gene TRBV25-1; TRBD1 might be the D (5 bases). Per the germline V gene, CDR1 is MGHDK and CDR2 is SYGVNS. This CDR3 has 14 amino acids. V lost 3 bases to trimming and J lost 7 bases, with 10 bases between them. In DNA, the CDR3 is TGTGCCAGCAGTGAGCCTCCAGGGAATTCACCCCTCCACTTT. Its protein product is CASSEPPGNSPLHF.

The V and J genes are TRBV6-5 and TRBJ2-3, with unresolved D. V was shortened by 2 bases and J by 7 bases, with 10 bases between the two germline ends. The CDR3 runs 13 residues. Germline CDR1 is MNHEY and CDR2 is SVGAGI. The CDR3 reads CASSYAAVNTQYF. As DNA, the CDR3 is TGTGCCAGCAGTTACGCGGCGGTAAATACGCAGTATTTT.

In its sample, this clonotype was seen many times. The V and J genes are TRBV10-3 and TRBJ1-6; weak D call: TRBD1 (5 bases). Trimming shortened V by 0 bases and J by 9 bases, and 12 bases separated the two germline ends. The CDR3 runs 15 residues. Germline CDR1 and CDR2: ENHRY and SYGVKD. The CDR3 coding sequence is TGTGCCATCAGTGAGTCGGGGGTTCCAGGTTCACCCCTCCACTTT. Its protein is CAISESGVPGSPLHF.

V is TRBV7-8 and J is TRBJ1-5; 7 bases align to TRBD1. This CDR3 contains 14 residues. With 6 bases clipped from V and 5 bases from J, the junction kept 7 bases outside the gene matches. The germline V gene has CDR1 SGHVS and CDR2 FQNEAQ. Here the CDR3 reads CASSTGDYYQPQHF. The CDR3, as DNA: TGTGCCAGCAGTACAGGGGATTACTATCAGCCCCAGCATTTT.

The rearrangement links TRBV4-1 to TRBJ1-5; D remains unclear. The V end lost 3 bases, the J end lost 4 bases, and 4 bases lay between the germline ends. The CDR3 extends over 12 amino acids. Germline V gene lookup returns CDR1 MGHRA and CDR2 YSYEKL. The CDR3 nucleotides are TGCGCCAGCAGCCACCTTAATCAGCCCCAGCATTTT. Residues: CASSHLNQPQHF.

This clonotype was found once. The V and J genes are TRBV7-9 and TRBJ1-1; unclear D gene. This CDR3 spans 13 amino acids. The V gene's germline CDR1 is SEHNR and CDR2 FQNEAQ (reference sequence). The V end was cut by 2 bases, the J end by 6 bases, with 10 bases between. The CDR3 reads CASSLRSPAEAFF. The CDR3 DNA reads as TGTGCCAGCAGCTTACGCAGTCCCGCTGAAGCTTTCTTT. The whole variable domain, filled in from reference TRBV7-9 and TRBJ1-1, reads DTGVSQNPRHKITKRGQNVTFRCDPISEHNRLYWYRQTLGQGPEFLTYFQNEAQLEKSRLLSDRFSAERPKGSFSTLEIQRTEQGDSAMYLCASSLRSPAEAFFGQGTRLTVV.

The rearrangement links TRBV13 to TRBJ1-5; D call uncertain. Germline V gene sequence: CDR1 PRHDT, CDR2 FYEKMQ (reference sequence). V was shortened by 4 bases and J by 4 bases, with 8 bases between the two germline ends. There are 13 residues in the CDR3. This chain's CDR3 is CASSYRMNQPQHF. The CDR3 DNA follows: TGTGCCAGCAGCTACCGGATGAATCAGCCCCAGCATTTT.

This clonotype was detected only a few times. The chain uses TRBV7-2 and TRBJ2-2; D uncertain. Trimming took 5 bases from V and 6 from J, leaving 16 bases between them. The germline gives CDR1 SGHTA, CDR2 FQGNSA. This CDR3 spans 15 amino acids. CDR3 region: CASSLYSRLSGELFF. Here the CDR3 DNA reads TGTGCCAGCAGCCTCTATTCTAGGTTATCCGGGGAGCTGTTTTTT.

CDR3 DNA: TGTGCCACCAGCAGAGAGATAGGGAACGGGGGCTACACCTTC. Translating gives CATSREIGNGGYTF. J is TRBJ1-2 and V is TRBV15, with D uncertain. Trimming cost V 0 bases and J 8 bases, with 13 bases left between them. The CDR3 totals 14 residues. The germline V gene has CDR1 LNHNV and CDR2 YYDKDF (reference sequence).

V gene TRBV6-1 combines with J gene TRBJ2-3; TRBD1 agrees at 7 bases. From germline, CDR1 is MNHNS and CDR2 SASEGT. After removal of 4 bases from V and 2 bases from J, the junction contained 9 bases not matched to a gene. The CDR3 is made up of 16 amino acids. CDR3 DNA sequence: TGTGCCAGCAGTGGCGGACAGGAGGAGAACACAGATACGCAGTATTTT. Encoded protein: CASSGGQEENTDTQYF.

This clonotype was counted only a few times. The J gene is TRBJ2-5, the V gene TRBV29-1; TRBD2 agrees at 9 bases. The CDR3 contains 14 residues. Per the germline V gene, CDR1 is SQVTM and CDR2 is ANQGSEA. V gave up 3 bases and J gave up 3 bases; unmatched junction bases: 5. This chain's CDR3 is CSVDGSGGEETQYF. The CDR3 coding sequence is TGCAGCGTTGATGGTAGCGGGGGAGAAGAGACCCAGTACTTC.

The J gene is TRBJ2-1, the V gene TRBV7-3; no clear D. The germline V gene encodes CDR1 SGHTA and CDR2 FQGTGA. The CDR3 covers 13 residues. V dropped 6 bases and J dropped 10 bases, with 16 bases sitting between them. The CDR3 DNA reads TGTGCCAGCAGTCTTATTGGCCTGGGGGAGCAGTTCTTC. As protein: CASSLIGLGEQFF.

This clonotype was picked up a small number of times. DNA of the CDR3: TGTGCTAGTGGTTTGTCAATGGCTGGGGGCCTCGGCACAGATACGCAGTATTTT. Protein: CASGLSMAGGLGTDTQYF. The rearrangement joins TRBV12-5 to TRBJ2-3; weak D call: TRBD1 (6 bases). CDR3 length: 18 residues. Deletions cut 2 bases from V and 1 base from J, with 19 bases between. CDR1 LGHNT and CDR2 FRNRAP come from the germline V gene.

This clonotype was found a few times. The J gene is TRBJ1-3, the V gene TRBV7-9, with 7 bases matching TRBD1. V was pared by 5 bases and J by 1 base, with 5 bases of the junction left unmatched. Germline lookup yields CDR1 SEHNR and CDR2 FQNEAQ (reference sequence). The CDR3 extends over 15 amino acids. The CDR3 nucleotides read TGTGCCAGCAGCCCGCCGACAGGGTCTGGAAACACCATATATTTT. This translates into CASSPPTGSGNTIYF.

The V and J genes are TRBV2 and TRBJ1-3; TRBD1 might be the D (5 bases). Trimming took 5 bases from V and 0 from J, leaving 11 bases between them. The CDR3 is 15 amino acids. The V gene's germline CDR1 is SNHLY and CDR2 FYNNEI. The CDR3 loop reads CASSPIDSSGNTIYF. CDR3 nucleotides: TGTGCCAGCAGTCCCATAGACAGCTCTGGAAACACCATATATTTT.

J is TRBJ2-1 and V is TRBV5-1; no firm D call. V shed 2 bases and J shed 2 bases, with 14 bases lying between them. The CDR3 has 16 amino acids. Germline CDR1 and CDR2: SGHRS and YFSETQ. The CDR3 coding sequence is TGCGCCAGCAGCTTAGGACGAGCCGGCACCTACAATGAGCAGTTCTTC. The encoded protein is CASSLGRAGTYNEQFF.

The V and J genes are TRBV7-9 and TRBJ2-3; maybe TRBD2 (6 bases). V was clipped by 6 bases and J by 5 bases, with 21 bases between them. Germline-derived CDR1 and CDR2 are SEHNR and FQNEAQ (reference sequence). The CDR3 covers 16 residues. The CDR3 DNA follows: TGTGCCAGCAGTTTATTTTCGGAGGGGTCGGGAGATACGCAGTATTTT. As protein: CASSLFSEGSGDTQYF.

This sequence joins TRBV6-1 and TRBJ1-2, with D tentatively TRBD1 (5 bases). CDR1 is MNHNS and CDR2 is SASEGT in the germline V gene. This CDR3 has 15 amino acids. The V and J ends lost 4 bases and 8 bases respectively, with 20 bases between them. CDR3 in amino acids: CASSAYVRESGGYTF. CDR3 DNA sequence: TGTGCCAGCAGTGCTTACGTCAGGGAGTCGGGGGGCTACACCTTC.

This clonotype was recorded at least ten times. This chain connects TRBV20-1 to TRBJ1-5; D is unclear. Between the trimmed V and J ends, which lost 2 bases and 0 bases, there was a span of 8 bases. Per the germline V gene, CDR1 is DFQATT and CDR2 is SNEGSKA (reference sequence). The CDR3 is 14 residues long. The CDR3 region has the DNA TGCAGTGCTAGAAACGCAGTTAGCAATCAGCCCCAGCATTTT. Translated: CSARNAVSNQPQHF.

The chain has TRBV10-3 and TRBJ2-7; the match to TRBD2 covers 7 bases. The length of the CDR3 is 11 residues. V shed 4 bases, J shed 6 bases, and the junction held 0 bases outside the gene matches. Looked up from germline, CDR1 is ENHRY and CDR2 is SYGVKD. CDR3 DNA: TGTGCCATCAGTGGGGGGGGCGAGCAGTACTTC. Its protein is CAISGGGEQYF.

This clonotype was observed a few times. The rearrangement uses TRBV12-3 or TRBV12-4 and TRBJ1-1, with D possibly matching TRBD1 (6 bases). V dropped 8 bases and J dropped 4 bases, with 14 bases sitting between them. There are 13 residues in the CDR3. Here the CDR3 reads CASGQGSGTEAFF. In DNA form, the CDR3 reads TGTGCCAGCGGGCAGGGGAGTGGCACTGAAGCTTTCTTT.